A selection of T cell receptor beta chains follows, all from one sample in a study of T cell repertoires in cytomegalovirus infection. MiXCR was run by TCRdb on the reads, yielding one entry per CDR3 protein. In the table there are approximately 750,000 distinct CDR3 sequences, 35% to 45% of which are singletons. The sample comprised PBMCs. The receptors were sampled from a human donor in good health (CMV status not recorded). Some clones in this sample may be carry-over from other donors' samples. Both conserved end residues are part of each CDR3. Each record gives: clone size, D gene, V gene, J gene, CDR3 DNA, CDR3 protein. The D gene is left open where the match is weak. Size is omitted from some rows. Given values are once, few, many or a class for expanded clones.

few	NA	TRBV28	TRBJ1-1	TGTGCCAGCAGCCGGACCTTTGAAGCTTTCTTT	CASSRTFEAFF
NA	TRBD2	TRBV4-2	TRBJ2-5	TGTGCCAGCAGCCCGGGACTAGCGGTAGAGACCCAGTACTTC	CASSPGLAVETQYF
NA	NA	TRBV7-9	TRBJ1-5	TGTGCCAGCAGCCCCGGAGGAGCGTCCCAGCCCCAGCATTTT	CASSPGGASQPQHF
few	TRBD1	TRBV20-1	TRBJ2-7	TGCAGTGCCCCTGGGACAGGGGGCTTTACCTCTTACGAGCAGTACTTC	CSAPGTGGFTSYEQYF
NA	TRBD1	TRBV28	TRBJ1-5	TGTGCCAGCAGTTTATATGGGACAGGTGTTTTGCCCCAGCATTTT	CASSLYGTGVLPQHF
NA	TRBD1	TRBV6-5	TRBJ1-2	TGTGCCAGCAGTCAAAGGACAGGGCGGAATGGCTACACCTTC	CASSQRTGRNGYTF
NA	TRBD2	TRBV7-8	TRBJ2-3	TGTGCCAGCAGCTTAACGCCCGGCGGGAGTTATACAGATACGCAGTATTTT	CASSLTPGGSYTDTQYF
few	NA	TRBV7-6	TRBJ2-7	TGTGCCAGCAGCCCCCGAACCCAAATCTACGAGCAGTACTTC	CASSPRTQIYEQYF
NA	NA	TRBV7-2	TRBJ2-5	TGTGCCAGCAGCCCGCGGGTGGGCAGACCAGAGACCCAGTACTTC	CASSPRVGRPETQYF
few	NA	TRBV6-6	TRBJ1-5	TGTGCCAGCAACCTGGGTTGGGGGGCCGGCAATCAGCCCCAGCATTTT	CASNLGWGAGNQPQHF
NA	NA	TRBV3-1	TRBJ2-3	TGTGCCAGCAGCCAGGTAATAGATACGCAGTATTTT	CASSQVIDTQYF
NA	NA	TRBV19	TRBJ1-1	TGTGCCAGTAGTATGAGTCAGGTCTCGAACACTGAAGCTTTCTTT	CASSMSQVSNTEAFF
NA	NA	TRBV20-1	TRBJ2-4	TGCAGTGCTAATGCGGGCATTCAGTACTTC	CSANAGIQYF
few	NA	TRBV4-1	TRBJ1-1	TGCGCCAGCAGCCAAGCGGACGGGGAAGCTTTCTTT	CASSQADGEAFF
NA	TRBD2	TRBV7-9	TRBJ2-4	TGTGCCAGCAGCTTAGGAGCTAGCGGGAATAAAAACATTCAGTACTTC	CASSLGASGNKNIQYF
few	NA	TRBV7-8	TRBJ2-7	TGTGCCAGCAGTAGGGCCGGGACCACGGTCTACGAGCAGTACTTC	CASSRAGTTVYEQYF
few	NA	TRBV19	TRBJ1-4	TGTGCCAGTAGTACACAGGGTGGGGAAAAACTGTTTTTT	CASSTQGGEKLFF
NA	NA	TRBV20-1	TRBJ1-2	TGCAGTGCCACAGCCGGGACGAGCTATGGCTACACCTTC	CSATAGTSYGYTF
NA	TRBD2	TRBV10-3	TRBJ2-3	TGTGCCATCAGTTGGCCCTTAGCGGGGGGCCCGGATACGCAGTATTTT	CAISWPLAGGPDTQYF
many	TRBD1	TRBV7-6	TRBJ1-1	TGTGCCAGCAGCTCCCGGGACAGGGAGGGATGGGATAACACTGAAGCTTTCTTT	CASSSRDREGWDNTEAFF
NA	NA	TRBV10-3	TRBJ1-3	TGTGCCATCTGGGAGGACAGCGGATCCTCTAGAAACACCATATATTTT	CAIWEDSGSSRNTIYF